This entry describes one T cell receptor (beta chain). Per the study methods: By means of reference gene primer amplification, nucleated cell counts were estimated. Profiling relied on immunoSEQ multiplex PCR, and the TCRdb table lists in-frame clones only, not all of them. The D gene and trimming were derived from the DNA, and the V and J assignments and clone size from that table. The sample has 250,000 to 350,000 clones; approximately 90% are singletons. V lost 7 bases and J lost 7, with 14 bases in between. Germline V gene sequence: CDR1 SGHNT, CDR2 YYREEE (reference sequence). CDR3 length equals 12 residues. Recovered status in Cohort 3 required two negative PCRs, clearance, or symptom resolution. This sample was included in a study of blood T cell repertoires in COVID-19. The wider study: COVID-19 samples, acute and convalescent, were from the United States, Italy and Spain.

This clonotype originated in a woman aged 30 to 39 who had recovered from COVID-19. This chain connects TRBV5-4 to TRBJ1-1; possibly TRBD1 for D (6 bases). Sequenced input: PBMCs or T cells enriched from blood (not recorded which). In nucleotides, the CDR3 is TGTGCCAGCGGACAGCCCTCGGTTGAAGCTTTCTTT. Translation: CASGQPSVEAFF.